This T cell receptor beta chain stems from a study of Graves' ophthalmopathy and Graves' hyperthyroidism. Study-wide context: If no ophthalmopathy appeared within 18 months of follow-up, hyperthyroidism was termed stable.

From germline, CDR1 is SGDLS and CDR2 YYNGEE. The CDR3 runs 14 residues. The junction had 11 bases not matched to a gene; V was cut back by 5 bases and J by 9 bases. General study points: Thyroid clonotypes that were expanded above 0.001 frequency mostly also appeared in blood. With a specificity of about 75% and a sensitivity of 60% to 71%, the model predicted ophthalmopathy progression. Discriminating ophthalmopathy from stable hyperthyroidism, a 13-signature model attained a sensitivity of 87.88% and a specificity of around 77%.

TCR beta CDR3 amplification used RNA transcripts. First-round RT-PCR employed HTBI primers, with a second-round multiplex PCR after it. TCRdb redid the calling of the multiplex PCR reads with MiXCR, one entry per CDR3 protein. The sample shows some 1.1 million distinct CDR3 sequences, about 40% of them seen only once. Regarding this clonotype: Its specificity is not known.

The genes are TRBV9 and TRBJ1-5; 7 bases fit TRBD1. The TCR originated in an adult man with Graves' hyperthyroidism. The sequenced sample was peripheral blood or thyroid tissue (not recorded which). In nucleotides, the CDR3 is TGTGCCAGCAGTGGCGGGGGACAGTTGCTGCCCCAGCATTTT. This sequence encodes CASSGGGQLLPQHF.